The rows below give T cell receptor beta chains drawn from one sample of a study of CD8 T cells in Susac syndrome. One entry per CDR3 protein, called by TCRdb with MiXCR from the immunoSEQ multiplex PCR reads. The sample consists of about 150,000 distinct CDR3 sequences, over 85% of them appearing once. Sequenced input: CD8+ T cells from PBMCs. Receptors originate from a human donor with multiple sclerosis. Each CDR3 is given with its conserved first and last residue.

J,V,length,CDR3
TRBJ1-2,TRBV7-6,12,CASSERGGGYTF
TRBJ2-4,TRBV3-1,18,CASSPRAGGEGKGNIQYF
TRBJ2-3,TRBV20-1,16,CSADVAGEGGTDTQYF
TRBJ1-6,TRBV28,14,CASRFWGTNSPLHF
TRBJ2-7,TRBV19,15,CASSIRQDHFYEQYF
TRBJ1-2,TRBV9,17,CASSGRDKQEGHYGYTF
TRBJ2-2,TRBV30,16,CAWSLSRRANTGELFF
TRBJ2-5,TRBV6-2/TRBV6-3,13,CASSHLDEETQYF
TRBJ2-1,TRBV20-1,11,CSLAGEDEQFF
TRBJ2-1,TRBV15,14,CATSLTRAYNEQFF
TRBJ2-7,TRBV6-1,16,CASSAPLTGTLYEQYF
TRBJ2-7,TRBV27,15,CASSFPGRARNEQYF
TRBJ2-7,TRBV4-1,14,CASSQEVSGNEQYF
TRBJ2-3,TRBV28,15,CASSLERASTDTQYF